The T cell receptor (beta chain) described here comes from a study of T cell changes during pregnancy in multiple sclerosis. Sequenced by immunoSEQ multiplex PCR; TCRdb stores in-frame clones only, minus some. Counted here are 100,000 or so clones, less than 95% occurring once; the ten biggest clones make up around 0.76%. The CDR3 totals 15 residues. The germline CDR1 and CDR2 sequences are GTSNPN and SVGIG (reference sequence). After removal of 1 base from V and 3 bases from J, the junction contained 6 bases not matched to a gene. The V call is TRBV30, the J call TRBJ1-5; 7 nucleotides match TRBD1. The clonotype originates from a female donor in good health, enrolled as a control in a pregnancy study. The sequencing here drew on peripheral blood, taken in the second trimester of pregnancy. CDR3: CAWSGDRDPNQPQHF. The CDR3 DNA follows: TGTGCCTGGAGTGGAGACAGGGATCCCAATCAGCCCCAGCATTTT.